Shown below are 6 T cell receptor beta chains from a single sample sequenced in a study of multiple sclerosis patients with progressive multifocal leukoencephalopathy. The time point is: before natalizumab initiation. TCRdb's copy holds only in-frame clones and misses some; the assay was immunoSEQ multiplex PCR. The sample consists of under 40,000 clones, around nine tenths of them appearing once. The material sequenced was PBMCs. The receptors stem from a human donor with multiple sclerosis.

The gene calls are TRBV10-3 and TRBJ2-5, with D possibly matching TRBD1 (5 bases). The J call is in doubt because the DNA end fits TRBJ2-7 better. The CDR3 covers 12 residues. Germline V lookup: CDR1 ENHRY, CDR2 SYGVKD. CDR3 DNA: TGTGCCATCAGTGGCAGGGTCTACGAGCAGTACTTC. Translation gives CAISGRVYEQYF.

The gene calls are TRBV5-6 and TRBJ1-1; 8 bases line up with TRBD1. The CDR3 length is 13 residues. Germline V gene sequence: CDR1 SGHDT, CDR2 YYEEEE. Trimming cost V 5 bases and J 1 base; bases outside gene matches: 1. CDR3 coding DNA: TGTGCCAGCAGAGGACAGGGGAACACTGAAGCTTTCTTT. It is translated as CASRGQGNTEAFF.

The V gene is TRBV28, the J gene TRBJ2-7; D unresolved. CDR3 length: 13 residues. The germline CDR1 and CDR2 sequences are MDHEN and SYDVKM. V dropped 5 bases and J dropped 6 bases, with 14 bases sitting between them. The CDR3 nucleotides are TGTGCCAGCAGTCTCACTCTAACCTCCGAGCAGTACTTC. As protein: CASSLTLTSEQYF.

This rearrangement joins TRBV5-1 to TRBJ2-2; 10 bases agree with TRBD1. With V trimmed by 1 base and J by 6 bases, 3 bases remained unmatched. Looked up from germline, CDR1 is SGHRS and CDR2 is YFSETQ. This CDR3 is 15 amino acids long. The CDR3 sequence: CASSLRTGGAGELFF. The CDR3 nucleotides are TGCGCCAGCAGCTTGAGGACAGGGGGTGCCGGGGAGCTGTTTTTT.

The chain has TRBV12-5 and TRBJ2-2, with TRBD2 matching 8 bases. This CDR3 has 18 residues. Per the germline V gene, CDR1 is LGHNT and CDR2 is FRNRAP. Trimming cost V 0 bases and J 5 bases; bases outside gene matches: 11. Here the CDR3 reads CASGLVLTAGVGTGELFF. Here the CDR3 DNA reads TGTGCTAGTGGTTTGGTTCTAACAGCGGGAGTCGGGACCGGGGAGCTGTTTTTT.

CDR3 amino acids: CASSLDRVERTEAFF. The CDR3 nucleotides read TGCGCCAGCAGCTTGGATCGGGTGGAGAGGACTGAAGCTTTCTTT. The rearrangement links TRBV5-1 to TRBJ1-1; D call uncertain. There are 15 residues in the CDR3. The germline V gene has CDR1 SGHRS and CDR2 YFSETQ. V lost 0 bases, J lost 5 bases, and 14 bases lay in between.